What follows is one T cell receptor (beta chain) and its context. Its target is unknown. A much bigger clone sits one base away, suggesting this may be a read error. These data are taken from a study of T cells in Graves' hyperthyroidism and ophthalmopathy. Study conclusions and caveats: Through a model of 13 V-J features, ophthalmopathy was separated from stable hyperthyroidism. Most thyroid clonotypes expanded above 0.001 were also detected in blood.

Researchers defined stable Graves' hyperthyroidism as no ophthalmopathy progression within 18 months. Each diagnosis was grounded in clinical symptoms, serum thyroxine and TRAb, thyroid ultrasound, and orbital computed tomography. Amplification of TCR beta CDR3 regions used RNA as the template. Carried out on the TCR CDR3, a first-round RT-PCR used the HTBI primer set. TCRdb re-derived calls from the multiplex PCR reads in MiXCR, one entry per CDR3 protein. The sample records 500,000 to 700,000 distinct CDR3 sequences, approximately 15% being singletons. From germline, CDR1 is SGHVS and CDR2 FQNEAQ. The CDR3 covers 15 residues.

This TCR was recovered from a woman aged 18-29 years with Graves' hyperthyroidism. Material for sequencing was blood. V gene TRBV7-8 combines with J gene TRBJ2-3; weak D call: TRBD2 (6 bases). This chain's CDR3 is CASSLLLRGTDTHYF. In DNA, the CDR3 is TGTGCCAGCAGCTTACTCCTGCGGGGTACAGATACGCACTATTTT.